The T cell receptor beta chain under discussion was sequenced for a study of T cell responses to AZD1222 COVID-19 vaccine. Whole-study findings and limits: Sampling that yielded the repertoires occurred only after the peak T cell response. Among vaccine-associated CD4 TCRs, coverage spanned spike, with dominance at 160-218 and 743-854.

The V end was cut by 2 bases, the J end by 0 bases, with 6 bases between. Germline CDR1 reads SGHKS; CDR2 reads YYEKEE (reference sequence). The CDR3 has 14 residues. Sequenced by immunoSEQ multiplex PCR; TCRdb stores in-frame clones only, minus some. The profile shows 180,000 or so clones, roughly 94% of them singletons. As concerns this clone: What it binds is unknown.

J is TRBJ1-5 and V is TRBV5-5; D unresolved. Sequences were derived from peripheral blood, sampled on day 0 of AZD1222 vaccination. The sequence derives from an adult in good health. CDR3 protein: CASSFISSNQPQHF. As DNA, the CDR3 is TGTGCCAGCAGCTTTATTTCTAGCAATCAGCCCCAGCATTTT.